These T cell receptor beta chains were read from a single sample in a study of blood T cell repertoires in COVID-19. Method: immunoSEQ multiplex PCR; TCRdb's copy keeps in-frame clones and lacks some. Among a few hundred thousand clones, approximately 90% were seen once, and the ten largest hold 1.2% to 1.5%. Sequenced sample: PBMCs or T cells enriched from blood (not recorded which). Receptor source: a woman between 18 and 30 years old who had been exposed to COVID-19. CDR3s include the opening cysteine and the closing phenylalanine or tryptophan. Fields, in order: CDR3 protein, CDR3 DNA, V gene, CDR3 length, clone size, J gene, D gene. The D gene is left open where the match is weak. Clone sizes are given selectively: once, few, many, or a class where the clone is expanded.

CDR3 protein: CASSPRTRSGELFF
CDR3 DNA: TGTGCCAGCAGCCCCCGTACTAGGTCCGGGGAGCTGTTTTTT
V gene: TRBV7-9
CDR3 length: 14
clone size: NA
J gene: TRBJ2-2
D gene: NA

CDR3 protein: CASRSGLANEQFF
CDR3 DNA: TGTGCCAGCAGGTCGGGACTGGCTAATGAGCAGTTCTTC
V gene: TRBV6-5
CDR3 length: 13
clone size: NA
J gene: TRBJ2-1
D gene: NA

CDR3 protein: CASSEGLAGATYNEQFF
CDR3 DNA: TGCGCCAGCAGTGAGGGCCTAGCGGGAGCCACCTACAATGAGCAGTTCTTC
V gene: TRBV10-1
CDR3 length: 17
clone size: NA
J gene: TRBJ2-1
D gene: TRBD2

CDR3 protein: CASSRQRVRSEAFF
CDR3 DNA: TGTGCCAGTAGTCGTCAGAGGGTGAGGTCTGAAGCTTTCTTT
V gene: TRBV19
CDR3 length: 14
clone size: NA
J gene: TRBJ1-1
D gene: NA

CDR3 protein: CASSLVVGYGYTF
CDR3 DNA: TGCGCCAGCAGCTTGGTGGTCGGTTATGGCTACACCTTC
V gene: TRBV5-1
CDR3 length: 13
clone size: once
J gene: TRBJ1-2
D gene: NA

CDR3 protein: CASSSTGLNSPLHF
CDR3 DNA: TGTGCCAGCAGCTCGACAGGTCTTAATTCACCCCTCCACTTT
V gene: TRBV7-6
CDR3 length: 14
clone size: NA
J gene: TRBJ1-6
D gene: NA

CDR3 protein: CASNQGTGNTIYF
CDR3 DNA: TGTGCCAGTAACCAGGGAACTGGAAACACCATATATTTT
V gene: TRBV19
CDR3 length: 13
clone size: few
J gene: TRBJ1-3
D gene: NA

CDR3 protein: CASSSPGTGTNYGYTF
CDR3 DNA: TGTGCCAGCAGTTCCCCGGGGACAGGGACTAACTATGGCTACACCTTC
V gene: TRBV28
CDR3 length: 16
clone size: NA
J gene: TRBJ1-2
D gene: TRBD1

CDR3 protein: CASREGNSPLHF
CDR3 DNA: TGCGCCAGCAGGGAGGGCAATTCACCCCTCCACTTT
V gene: TRBV10-2
CDR3 length: 12
clone size: NA
J gene: TRBJ1-6
D gene: NA

CDR3 protein: CASSPRQDTYEQYF
CDR3 DNA: TGTGCCAGCAGCCCTCGACAGGATACCTACGAGCAGTACTTC
V gene: TRBV6-2/TRBV6-3
CDR3 length: 14
clone size: NA
J gene: TRBJ2-7
D gene: NA

CDR3 protein: CASRGQGAGETQYF
CDR3 DNA: TGTGCCAGCAGGGGTCAGGGGGCAGGGGAGACCCAGTACTTC
V gene: TRBV6-5
CDR3 length: 14
clone size: NA
J gene: TRBJ2-5
D gene: TRBD1

CDR3 protein: CASSQEGLAMIYTGELFF
CDR3 DNA: TGTGCCAGCAGCCAAGAGGGACTAGCGATGATATACACCGGGGAGCTGTTTTTT
V gene: TRBV4-2
CDR3 length: 18
clone size: NA
J gene: TRBJ2-2
D gene: TRBD2

CDR3 protein: CASSPLTSNYGYTF
CDR3 DNA: TGTGCCAGCAGCCCCCTAACCTCCAACTATGGCTACACCTTC
V gene: TRBV6-5
CDR3 length: 14
clone size: NA
J gene: TRBJ1-2
D gene: NA

CDR3 protein: CASSLGGTAEAFF
CDR3 DNA: TGTGCCAGCAGCTTAGGAGGGACAGCTGAAGCTTTCTTT
V gene: TRBV11-2
CDR3 length: 13
clone size: NA
J gene: TRBJ1-1
D gene: TRBD1

CDR3 protein: CASSPGLLREQYF
CDR3 DNA: TGCGCCAGCAGCCCTGGACTGCTACGCGAGCAGTACTTC
V gene: TRBV5-1
CDR3 length: 13
clone size: NA
J gene: TRBJ2-7
D gene: NA

CDR3 protein: CASREQENQPQHF
CDR3 DNA: TGTGCCAGCAGGGAACAGGAGAATCAGCCCCAGCATTTT
V gene: TRBV7-2
CDR3 length: 13
clone size: NA
J gene: TRBJ1-5
D gene: NA

CDR3 protein: CASSQGYAGVMEEQFF
CDR3 DNA: TGTGCCAGCAGCCAAGGGTATGCGGGAGTAATGGAAGAGCAGTTCTTC
V gene: TRBV4-2
CDR3 length: 16
clone size: few
J gene: TRBJ2-1
D gene: TRBD2

CDR3 protein: CASSRQATSNQPQHF
CDR3 DNA: TGCGCCAGCAGCCGCCAAGCTACTAGCAATCAGCCCCAGCATTTT
V gene: TRBV4-1
CDR3 length: 15
clone size: NA
J gene: TRBJ1-5
D gene: NA

CDR3 protein: CASEDRANNQPQHF
CDR3 DNA: TGTGCCAGCGAGGACAGGGCCAACAATCAGCCCCAGCATTTT
V gene: TRBV2
CDR3 length: 14
clone size: NA
J gene: TRBJ1-5
D gene: TRBD1

CDR3 protein: CASSSTSVNEQFF
CDR3 DNA: TGTGCCAGCAGCTCTACTAGCGTCAATGAGCAGTTCTTC
V gene: TRBV11-2
CDR3 length: 13
clone size: NA
J gene: TRBJ2-1
D gene: TRBD2

CDR3 protein: CASSLGQRQGAFF
CDR3 DNA: TGTGCCAGCAGCTTAGGACAGCGCCAAGGAGCTTTCTTT
V gene: TRBV11-1
CDR3 length: 13
clone size: NA
J gene: TRBJ1-1
D gene: NA

CDR3 protein: CASSLRRLGYEQYF
CDR3 DNA: TGTGCCAGCAGTTTACGGCGGCTCGGCTACGAGCAGTACTTC
V gene: TRBV27
CDR3 length: 14
clone size: once
J gene: TRBJ2-7
D gene: NA

CDR3 protein: CASSPHQGTGLGETQYF
CDR3 DNA: TGTGCCAGCAGCCCCCACCAAGGGACAGGCCTTGGTGAGACCCAGTACTTC
V gene: TRBV11-2
CDR3 length: 17
clone size: NA
J gene: TRBJ2-5
D gene: TRBD1

CDR3 protein: CASSVGGGNYGYTF
CDR3 DNA: TGTGCCAGCAGCGTAGGGGGCGGTAACTATGGCTACACCTTC
V gene: TRBV9
CDR3 length: 14
clone size: NA
J gene: TRBJ1-2
D gene: NA

CDR3 protein: CASSDSTLFTDTQYF
CDR3 DNA: TGTGCCAGTAGCGACTCAACCTTATTCACAGATACGCAGTATTTT
V gene: TRBV19
CDR3 length: 15
clone size: NA
J gene: TRBJ2-3
D gene: NA

CDR3 protein: CASSQDFEGGTDTQYF
CDR3 DNA: TGCGCCAGCAGCCAAGACTTCGAGGGGGGCACAGATACGCAGTATTTT
V gene: TRBV4-3
CDR3 length: 16
clone size: NA
J gene: TRBJ2-3
D gene: NA

CDR3 protein: CASSDQVQGNYGYTF
CDR3 DNA: TGTGCCAGCAGTGATCAAGTCCAGGGGAACTATGGCTACACCTTC
V gene: TRBV2
CDR3 length: 15
clone size: NA
J gene: TRBJ1-2
D gene: NA

CDR3 protein: CATPTPGLADPQYF
CDR3 DNA: TGTGCTACCCCGACACCGGGACTAGCGGATCCACAGTACTTC
V gene: TRBV12-5
CDR3 length: 14
clone size: NA
J gene: TRBJ2-7
D gene: TRBD2

CDR3 protein: CASSYGGYYNEQFF
CDR3 DNA: TGTGCCAGCAGTTACGGGGGCTACTACAATGAGCAGTTCTTC
V gene: TRBV6-2/TRBV6-3
CDR3 length: 14
clone size: NA
J gene: TRBJ2-1
D gene: NA

CDR3 protein: CASSQEREGIGGAYEQYF
CDR3 DNA: TGCGCCAGCAGCCAAGAACGAGAGGGGATCGGGGGGGCCTACGAGCAGTACTTC
V gene: TRBV4-3
CDR3 length: 18
clone size: NA
J gene: TRBJ2-7
D gene: TRBD2

CDR3 protein: CASLGQGTSNQPQHF
CDR3 DNA: TGTGCCAGTTTGGGACAGGGTACGAGCAATCAGCCCCAGCATTTT
V gene: TRBV19
CDR3 length: 15
clone size: NA
J gene: TRBJ1-5
D gene: TRBD1

CDR3 protein: CASSLVQRGATDTQYF
CDR3 DNA: TGTGCCAGCAGCTTAGTGCAGCGGGGGGCCACAGATACGCAGTATTTT
V gene: TRBV11-2
CDR3 length: 16
clone size: NA
J gene: TRBJ2-3
D gene: TRBD2

CDR3 protein: CASSGARTEAFF
CDR3 DNA: TGTGCCAGCTCAGGGGCGCGGACTGAAGCTTTCTTT
V gene: TRBV12-3/TRBV12-4
CDR3 length: 12
clone size: NA
J gene: TRBJ1-1
D gene: NA

CDR3 protein: CASSPQGGNQPQHF
CDR3 DNA: TGTGCCAGCAGCCCACAGGGGGGCAATCAGCCCCAGCATTTT
V gene: TRBV7-2
CDR3 length: 14
clone size: once
J gene: TRBJ1-5
D gene: TRBD1

CDR3 protein: CASSFGINDKAFF
CDR3 DNA: TGTGCCAGCAGTTTCGGGATAAATGATAAAGCTTTCTTT
V gene: TRBV12-3/TRBV12-4
CDR3 length: 13
clone size: NA
J gene: TRBJ1-1
D gene: NA

CDR3 protein: CASSPSGSWSYNEQFF
CDR3 DNA: TGTGCCAGCAGTCCTAGCGGGAGTTGGTCCTACAATGAGCAGTTCTTC
V gene: TRBV2
CDR3 length: 16
clone size: NA
J gene: TRBJ2-1
D gene: TRBD2

CDR3 protein: CASSAQATSALYEQYF
CDR3 DNA: TGTGCCAGCAGTGCCCAGGCTACGTCGGCTTTATACGAGCAGTACTTC
V gene: TRBV6-1
CDR3 length: 16
clone size: NA
J gene: TRBJ2-7
D gene: NA

CDR3 protein: CASIPGGTGGNLYNEQFF
CDR3 DNA: TGTGCCAGCATCCCTGGGGGGACAGGGGGTAATCTTTACAATGAGCAGTTCTTC
V gene: TRBV7-9
CDR3 length: 18
clone size: NA
J gene: TRBJ2-1
D gene: TRBD1

CDR3 protein: CASSFDGQTNTEAFF
CDR3 DNA: TGTGCCAGCAGCTTTGACGGACAGACGAACACTGAAGCTTTCTTT
V gene: TRBV7-8
CDR3 length: 15
clone size: NA
J gene: TRBJ1-1
D gene: NA

CDR3 protein: CAWSPSGMSGLNQPQHF
CDR3 DNA: TGTGCCTGGAGTCCATCAGGGATGTCGGGTCTCAATCAGCCCCAGCATTTT
V gene: TRBV30
CDR3 length: 17
clone size: few
J gene: TRBJ1-5
D gene: NA